This TCR beta chain was found in a study of post-analysis software for immune sequencing data. The CDR3 is made up of 14 amino acids. Trimming pared 5 bases from V and 1 base from J, leaving 11 bases between. Germline CDR1 and CDR2: MNHEY and SVGEGT. Overall study results and limits: Several TRBV segments occurring more often in patients than controls included TRBV5-6, TRBV5-1 and TRBV20-1.

Built from TCR beta cDNA, the libraries had unique molecular identifiers in them. TCRdb independently ran MiXCR on the PCR reads; one entry per CDR3 protein. There are about 760,000 distinct CDR3 sequences in the sample; 25% to 30% occur only once, and around 0.6% lies in the top ten. A note on this clonotype: The antigen remains unidentified.

The sample was blood. This chain uses TRBV6-2 or TRBV6-3 with TRBJ2-5; perhaps TRBD2 as D (5 bases). This TCR came from a girl aged 10 to 17 with multiple sclerosis. CDR3 residues: CASSGSTIQETQYF. The CDR3 bases are TGTGCCAGCAGTGGTTCGACTATCCAAGAGACCCAGTACTTC.